This entry concerns a single T cell receptor (beta chain). What it recognizes is unknown. This record belongs to a study of a mutant IDH1 vaccine in newly diagnosed glioma. The protocol was immunoSEQ multiplex PCR, while the TCRdb copy is restricted to in-frame clones and leaves out a portion. Of 25,000 to 30,000 clones in the sample, more than 60% were seen once. Time point noted: week 5, during vaccination. The study gave 300 ug of mutant IDH1 20-mer peptide per vaccine dose, with topical imiquimod. V was clipped by 2 bases and J by 0 bases, with 16 bases between them. The CDR3 runs to 17 residues. Germline V gives CDR1 ENHRY, CDR2 SYGVKD.

The sample here was PBMCs, taken from a glioma patient whose treatment included an IDH1 peptide vaccine. The sequence was collected from a man in his forties with glioma. Some clones in this sample may be carry-over from other donors' samples. This chain connects TRBV10-3 to TRBJ1-1, with D possibly TRBD1 on 5 matching bases. CDR3 DNA sequence: TGTGCCATCAGTGAGAGGGATGGGGGATTCGTGAACACTGAAGCTTTCTTT. Amino acids: CAISERDGGFVNTEAFF.